What follows describes a single TCR beta chain. The CDR3 end shows no conserved phenylalanine or tryptophan, and so a read error is likely. The DNA is left out, because the CDR3 cannot be placed on it with certainty; the CDR3 is given as TCRdb lists it. Use of 60 Vbeta and 13 Jbeta primers characterized the PCR. Produced via immunoSEQ multiplex PCR; TCRdb's table is partial and in-frame only. Of some 130,000 clones listed, roughly 78% are singletons. The sample originates from a study of cytomegalovirus exposure and HLA in healthy donors. The CDR3 length is 12 residues, termini included. Germline CDR1 MNHNY, CDR2 SVGAGI (reference sequence).

Sequencing was done on a sample of PBMCs. This clonotype was obtained from a male donor in good health and CMV-seronegative. The J gene is TRBJ2-7, the V gene TRBV6-6; the table calls TRBD2, which could not be checked here. CDR3 in amino acids: CASSFGREVMVY.